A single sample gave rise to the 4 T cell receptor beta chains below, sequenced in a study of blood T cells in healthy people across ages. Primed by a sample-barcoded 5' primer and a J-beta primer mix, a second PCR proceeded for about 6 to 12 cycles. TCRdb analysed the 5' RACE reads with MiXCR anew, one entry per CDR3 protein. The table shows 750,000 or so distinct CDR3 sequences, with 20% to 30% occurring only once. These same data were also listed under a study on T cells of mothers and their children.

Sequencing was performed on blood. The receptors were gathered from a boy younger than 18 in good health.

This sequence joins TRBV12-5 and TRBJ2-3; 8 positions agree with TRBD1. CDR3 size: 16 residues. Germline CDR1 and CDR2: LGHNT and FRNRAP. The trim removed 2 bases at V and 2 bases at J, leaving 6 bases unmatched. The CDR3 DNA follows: TGTGCTAGTGGTTTGCCTTGGGACAGGTTCACAGATACGCAGTATTTT. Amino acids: CASGLPWDRFTDTQYF.

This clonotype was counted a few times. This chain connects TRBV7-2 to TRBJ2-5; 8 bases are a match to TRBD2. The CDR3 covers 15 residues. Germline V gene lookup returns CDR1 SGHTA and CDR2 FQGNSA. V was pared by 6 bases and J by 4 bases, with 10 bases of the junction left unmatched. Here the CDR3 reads CASRPAPGGRETQYF. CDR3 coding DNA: TGTGCCAGCAGACCAGCGCCGGGGGGGAGAGAGACCCAGTACTTC.

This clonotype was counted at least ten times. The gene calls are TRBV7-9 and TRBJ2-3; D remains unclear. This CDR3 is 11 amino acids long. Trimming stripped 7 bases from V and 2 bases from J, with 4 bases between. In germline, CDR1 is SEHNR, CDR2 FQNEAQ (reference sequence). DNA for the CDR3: TGTGCCAGCACCTCCACAGATACGCAGTATTTT. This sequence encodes CASTSTDTQYF.

CDR3 DNA: TGTGCCAGCAGCTCCGCGGGGGACACCCTCTCCTACGAGCAGTACTTC. Protein: CASSSAGDTLSYEQYF. This chain uses TRBV11-2 with TRBJ2-7; tentative D call: TRBD2 (7 bases). The CDR3 spans 16 residues. Looked up from germline, CDR1 is SGHAT and CDR2 is FQNNGV. V was shortened by 4 bases and J by 0 bases, with 16 bases between the two germline ends.